These T cell receptor beta chains were read from a single sample in a study of T cell responses to AZD1222 COVID-19 vaccine. Sequencing was performed with immunoSEQ multiplex PCR; in TCRdb, only in-frame clones are kept and a portion is missing. The sample yields about 140,000 clones, 93% seen once. This material consisted of peripheral blood, taken after recovery from COVID-19. Every receptor here comes from an adult who had recovered from COVID-19. Both conserved end residues are part of each CDR3. Fields, in order: clone size, V gene, J gene, D gene, CDR3 DNA, CDR3 protein. A D gene is named only where the DNA matches it firmly. Not all rows give a size; the values are once, few, many and, for expanded clones, a class.

NA,TRBV5-6,TRBJ1-2,NA,TGTGCCAGCAGCTTGGACGACTATGGCTACACCTTC,CASSLDDYGYTF
NA,TRBV29-1,TRBJ2-7,TRBD1,TGCAGCGTTCAGGAAACCGGGACAGGGCTCTCCGAGCAGTACTTC,CSVQETGTGLSEQYF
once,TRBV2,TRBJ1-5,NA,TGTGCCAGCAGTGCTGACAGCCAAAATCAGCCCCAGCATTTT,CASSADSQNQPQHF
NA,TRBV6-5,TRBJ2-1,TRBD2,TGTGCCAGCTCAAGGGGAGCGGGGGGGCACAATGAGCAGTTCTTC,CASSRGAGGHNEQFF
NA,TRBV28,TRBJ1-1,TRBD1,TGTGCCAGCAGTCCTCAGACAGGGGGAGTCACTGAAGCTTTCTTT,CASSPQTGGVTEAFF
NA,TRBV6-5,TRBJ2-1,TRBD2,TGTGCCAGCAGCCCACTAGCGGGAGCGTACAATGAGCAGTTCTTC,CASSPLAGAYNEQFF
NA,TRBV25-1,TRBJ1-1,NA,TGTGCCAGCAGCCGAGACTGGAACACTGAAGCTTTCTTT,CASSRDWNTEAFF
NA,TRBV28,TRBJ1-5,NA,TGTGCCAGCAGTTTCAATGGCCCTAGCAATCAGCCCCAGCATTTT,CASSFNGPSNQPQHF
NA,TRBV2,TRBJ2-3,NA,TGTGCCAGCAGTGAAAGGGTTCCTAGCACAGATACGCAGTATTTT,CASSERVPSTDTQYF
NA,TRBV7-9,TRBJ2-7,TRBD1,TGTGCCAGCAGCTCAGACAGGGTCATCCACGAGCAGTACTTC,CASSSDRVIHEQYF
NA,TRBV13,TRBJ2-1,NA,TGTGCCAGCAGAAAGGGAACCCGCTCCTACAATGAGCAGTTCTTC,CASRKGTRSYNEQFF
NA,TRBV28,TRBJ2-7,NA,TGTGCCAGCAAGGGACGGGGAGAGTCCGAGCAGTACTTC,CASKGRGESEQYF
once,TRBV4-1,TRBJ2-7,TRBD1,TGCGCCAGCAGCCAAGAGGGACAGACATTATACTACGAGCAGTACTTC,CASSQEGQTLYYEQYF
NA,TRBV28,TRBJ1-2,TRBD1,TGTGCCAGCAGTTTGTGGGACAGGGAGAACTATGGCTACACCTTC,CASSLWDRENYGYTF
NA,TRBV24-1,TRBJ2-1,TRBD2,TGTGCCACCAGTGACCCGTTAGCGGGAGGGCCGGGCAATGAGCAGTTCTTC,CATSDPLAGGPGNEQFF
NA,TRBV27,TRBJ1-4,NA,TGTGCCAGCAGTTCGCTCTCTTACAGGGCAACTAATGAAAAACTGTTTTTT,CASSSLSYRATNEKLFF
NA,TRBV28,TRBJ2-7,NA,TGTGCCAGCAGTTTATCTCTTTTTGGGAACGAGCAGTACTTC,CASSLSLFGNEQYF
NA,TRBV14,TRBJ1-5,NA,TGTGCCAGCAGCCAAGGACAGTACAATCAGCCCCAGCATTTT,CASSQGQYNQPQHF
NA,TRBV28,TRBJ1-1,NA,TGTGCCAGCAGAACTGGGACGGGCACTGAAGCTTTCTTT,CASRTGTGTEAFF
NA,TRBV5-1,TRBJ1-4,NA,TGCGCCAGCTCGGACACCTCAACTAATGAAAAACTGTTTTTT,CASSDTSTNEKLFF
NA,TRBV6-6,TRBJ1-2,TRBD1,TGTGCCAGCAGGGGGACAGGGAGGCCTGGCTACACCTTC,CASRGTGRPGYTF
once,TRBV6-1,TRBJ2-4,TRBD2,TGTGCCAGCAGTGATCCCGAAAGCGGGAGGTCGAACATTCAGTACTTC,CASSDPESGRSNIQYF
NA,TRBV6-5,TRBJ1-2,NA,TGTGCCAGCAGTTACTCGGACAGAAACTATGGCTACACCTTC,CASSYSDRNYGYTF
NA,TRBV5-6,TRBJ1-6,NA,TGTGCCAGCAGCTTGAGGGGGTGGGATTCACCCCTCCACTTT,CASSLRGWDSPLHF
once,TRBV29-1,TRBJ2-7,TRBD1,TGCAGCGTTGAAGAGTCGGGCAGGGGGATCTACGAGCAGTACTTC,CSVEESGRGIYEQYF
NA,TRBV6-5,TRBJ2-1,TRBD1,TGTGCCAGCAGTTACTCCTTGGGACAGGAGTATAATGAGCAGTTCTTC,CASSYSLGQEYNEQFF
once,TRBV4-1,TRBJ1-2,NA,TGCGCCAGCAGCCAAGTAGTCACAGATTACTATGGCTACACCTTC,CASSQVVTDYYGYTF
NA,TRBV29-1,TRBJ2-7,NA,TGCAGCGTTGAGACGGGAGTCTCCTACGAGCAGTACTTC,CSVETGVSYEQYF
NA,TRBV6-5,TRBJ2-1,NA,TGTGCCACCCGAAAGGGGCTTTCCTACAATGAGCAGTTCTTC,CATRKGLSYNEQFF
NA,TRBV4-1,TRBJ1-5,NA,TGCGCCAGCAGCAGGGGTTTGAGCAATCAGCCCCAGCATTTT,CASSRGLSNQPQHF
NA,TRBV6-1,TRBJ1-2,NA,TGTGCCAGCAGCTCAACAGGGATGTATGGCTACACCTTC,CASSSTGMYGYTF
NA,TRBV3-1/TRBV3-2,TRBJ2-1,NA,TGTGCCAGCAGTCACCGACGGGGGATGGGGGAGCAGTTCTTC,CASSHRRGMGEQFF
NA,TRBV3-1/TRBV3-2,TRBJ1-3,NA,TGTGCCAGCAGCCAAGATACTCCCGGGCCTGGAAACACCATATATTTT,CASSQDTPGPGNTIYF
NA,TRBV28,TRBJ2-6,NA,TGTGCCAGCAGCTTCTCCAAAGCCCCTGGGGCCAACGTCCTGACTTTC,CASSFSKAPGANVLTF
once,TRBV28,TRBJ2-7,TRBD2,TGTGCCAGCAGTTCACAGGCTAGCGGGGGGTCTAGAAGAAGATACGAGCAGTACTTC,CASSSQASGGSRRRYEQYF
NA,TRBV27,TRBJ2-5,TRBD2,TGTGCCAGCAGTTCGCCCAGGGGCGGGAGGGCCCAAGAGACCCAGTACTTC,CASSSPRGGRAQETQYF
NA,TRBV28,TRBJ2-6,TRBD1,TGTGCCAGCAGCCCGGACAGGGAGTCGAGCGTCCTGACTTTC,CASSPDRESSVLTF
NA,TRBV4-1,TRBJ1-3,NA,TGCGCCAGCAGCCACGGCCGAGAGCGGGAGCTTTATTTT,CASSHGRERELYF
NA,TRBV7-9,TRBJ2-1,NA,TGTGCCAGCAGCTTAGAAATGTATGAGCAGTTCTTC,CASSLEMYEQFF
NA,TRBV7-9,TRBJ1-1,TRBD1,TGTGCCAGCAGCTTAGACAGGGGCACTGAAGCTTTCTTT,CASSLDRGTEAFF
NA,TRBV3-1/TRBV3-2,TRBJ2-7,TRBD2,TGTGCCAGCAGCCTGGGACTAGGGGGAGGGTGGGGCTACGAGCAGTACTTC,CASSLGLGGGWGYEQYF
NA,TRBV10-1,TRBJ2-1,NA,TGCGCCAGCAGTGGAGGACAGTCTTACAATGAGCAGTTCTTC,CASSGGQSYNEQFF
NA,TRBV7-2,TRBJ1-6,TRBD1,TGTGCCAGCAGCGAAGGACAGGGGGCATCAGGATCACCCCTCCACTTT,CASSEGQGASGSPLHF
NA,TRBV5-1,TRBJ1-4,NA,TGCGCCAGCAGCTTGCGACCTAATGAAAAACTGTTTTTT,CASSLRPNEKLFF
NA,TRBV28,TRBJ1-5,NA,TGTGCCAGCAGTTTATTGAGAGGGAACAATCAGCCCCAGCATTTT,CASSLLRGNNQPQHF